This entry concerns a single T cell receptor beta chain. This specimen belongs to a study of blood T cell repertoires in COVID-19. On the study more broadly: From T cells, B-cell-depleted T cells, or PBMCs came the material, which was cDNA or gDNA.

CDR3 size: 16 residues. Germline assignment: CDR1 SGHRS and CDR2 YFSETQ. V lost 4 bases and J lost 6, with 20 bases in between. Participants spanned ages about 18 to 100 years and resided in about two dozen US areas. Original processing methods: Estimation of nucleated cell counts was performed using reference gene primer amplification. Only in-frame clones appear in the TCRdb table, and some are missing; sequencing was by immunoSEQ multiplex PCR. V and J calls and clone size follow that table, whereas D and trimming were derived from the DNA. The repertoire holds 200,000 to 300,000 clones, with 70% to 90% as singletons.

This clonotype was obtained from a woman in her thirties or forties with acute COVID-19. Sequencing used PBMCs or T cells enriched from blood (not recorded which). V usage is TRBV5-1 and J usage is TRBJ2-1; tentatively, D is TRBD1 (8 bases). The CDR3 region is CASSDQGAGLSNEQFF. The DNA for the CDR3 is TGCGCCAGCAGCGACCAGGGGGCGGGACTAAGCAATGAGCAGTTCTTC.